A selection of T cell receptor beta chains follows, all from one sample in a study of T-cell reconstitution after alpha-beta-depleted transplantation in children. TCRdb processed the PCR reads anew with MiXCR; each CDR3 protein has one entry. Of roughly 350,000 distinct CDR3 sequences listed, roughly 16% are singletons. Sequences were derived from PBMCs, mostly from graft donor cells, sampled 360 days after TCRalphabeta/CD19-depleted stem cell transplant. These receptor sequences come from a male patient aged 2 to 10 who had a stem cell transplant for acute lymphoblastic leukemia, so the T cells may come from the graft donor. Both conserved end residues are part of each CDR3. The D gene is left open where the match is weak. A clone size is listed for some rows: how often the clone was seen (once, few, many), or a class if it is expanded.

J gene,clone size,D gene,V gene,CDR3 DNA,CDR3 protein
TRBJ2-2,-,TRBD1,TRBV12-3/TRBV12-4,TGTGCCAGCAGTACCCGGGACAGGGGTGTCGCCGGGGAGCTGTTTTTT,CASSTRDRGVAGELFF
TRBJ2-1,-,-,TRBV3-1,TGTGCCAGCAGCCAAGATCGAAGGGCAGCAGAGCAGTTCTTC,CASSQDRRAAEQFF
TRBJ2-5,-,-,TRBV18,TGTGCCAGCTCACCACTCCCCCTGGGAGAGACCCGGTACTTC,CASSPLPLGETRYF
TRBJ2-7,few,-,TRBV5-1,TGCGCCAGCAGCTTGGGTATGGGGGATGCAGGCTACGAGCAGTACTTC,CASSLGMGDAGYEQYF
TRBJ2-7,many,-,TRBV12-3/TRBV12-4,TGTGCCAGCAGTTCCGCGAGTGTCGAGCAGTACTTC,CASSSASVEQYF
TRBJ2-7,-,TRBD2,TRBV11-2,TGTGCCAGCAGCTTAGGGGTGGGGACTAGCGCCTACGAGCAGTACTTC,CASSLGVGTSAYEQYF
TRBJ2-3,many,-,TRBV4-3,TGCGCCAGCAGGAAGGGGGTGGCGGGAGCCCCCACAGATACGCAGTATTTT,CASRKGVAGAPTDTQYF
TRBJ1-2,few,-,TRBV12-3/TRBV12-4,TGTGCCAGCAGCACAGCGAACTATGGCTACACCTTC,CASSTANYGYTF
TRBJ2-7,-,-,TRBV12-3/TRBV12-4,TGTGCCAGCAGTCTACAGAAGCCCTACGAGCAGTACTTC,CASSLQKPYEQYF
TRBJ2-2,few,TRBD2,TRBV20-1,TGCAGTGCTCGACTAGCCGCCAACACCGGGGAGCTGTTTTTT,CSARLAANTGELFF
TRBJ1-1,many,TRBD1,TRBV4-1,TGCGCCAGCAGCAGACAGGGCACGAAGACTGAAGCTTTCTTT,CASSRQGTKTEAFF
TRBJ1-5,few,-,TRBV20-1,TGCAGTGCCGCCCCAGACAGAAGCAATCAGCCCCAGCATTTT,CSAAPDRSNQPQHF
TRBJ2-3,-,-,TRBV7-8,TGTGCCAGCAGCCTAGGGTGGGACACCTACACAGATACGCAGTATTTT,CASSLGWDTYTDTQYF
TRBJ2-7,few,-,TRBV14,TGTGCCAGCAGCCAAGAACTTCAAATCAGTTGG,CASSQELQISW
TRBJ2-7,few,-,TRBV20-1,TGCAGTGCTAGGAGGACAGTATCCTACGAGCAGTACTTC,CSARRTVSYEQYF
TRBJ2-3,-,TRBD2,TRBV5-1,TGCGCCAGCAGTTCAAGACCGGGAGGAGGGCCAGATACGCAGTATTTT,CASSSRPGGGPDTQYF
TRBJ1-6,-,-,TRBV5-1,TGCGCCAGCAGCTTGGACGGACTGAATTCACCCCTCCACTTT,CASSLDGLNSPLHF
TRBJ1-2,-,-,TRBV6-1,TGTGCCAGCAGTGAAGCCCCAAAGGATGGCTACACCTTC,CASSEAPKDGYTF
TRBJ2-1,-,-,TRBV4-3,TGCGCCAGCAGCCAAGAGGGACCTTATGAGCAGTTCTTC,CASSQEGPYEQFF
TRBJ1-2,few,-,TRBV20-1,TGCAGTGCTAGAGATTCCCGCAGTGACTATGGCTACACCTTC,CSARDSRSDYGYTF
TRBJ2-1,few,-,TRBV24-1,TGTGCCACCAGTGATTTAAGCGGCAACAATGAGCAGTTCTTC,CATSDLSGNNEQFF
TRBJ2-7,many,-,TRBV10-3,TGTGCCATCAGTGAGTCCCAACCTTACTACGAGCAGTACTTC,CAISESQPYYEQYF
TRBJ1-2,few,-,TRBV5-1,TGCGCCAGCAGCTTGGTGGGGCCAGACACTAACTATGGCTACACCTTC,CASSLVGPDTNYGYTF
TRBJ1-6,few,TRBD1,TRBV7-9,TGTGCCAGCAGCCGACAGGGAACGGATAATTCACCCCTCCACTTT,CASSRQGTDNSPLHF
TRBJ2-3,-,TRBD1,TRBV3-1,TGTGCCAGCAGCCAAGGTTTTCGGGCAGGGGGCTTCATAGATACGCAGTATTTT,CASSQGFRAGGFIDTQYF
TRBJ2-7,-,TRBD2,TRBV13,TGTGCCAGCAGCCCCCCTAGCGGGGACTCCTACGACCAGTACTTC,CASSPPSGDSYDQYF
TRBJ2-1,-,TRBD2,TRBV12-3/TRBV12-4,TGTGCCAGCAGTTTTGTGGGAGGGAGGGTCAATGAGCAGTTCTTC,CASSFVGGRVNEQFF
TRBJ2-2,-,TRBD2,TRBV11-2,TGTGCCAGCAGCTTTACGGGGGGAGGATATGACGGGGAGCTGTTTTTT,CASSFTGGGYDGELFF
TRBJ2-4,many,TRBD1,TRBV4-1,TGCGCCAGCAGCAACCTAACTTTACAGGGGATTGGGTCCAAAAACATTCAGTACTTC,CASSNLTLQGIGSKNIQYF
TRBJ2-3,-,-,TRBV4-3,TGCGCCAGCAGCCAAGTCCAAACAGATACGCAGTATTTT,CASSQVQTDTQYF
TRBJ2-3,many,TRBD2,TRBV28,TGTGCCAGCAGCCGACTGAGCGGGAGTTTCGCAGATACGCAGTATTTT,CASSRLSGSFADTQYF
TRBJ2-6,many,-,TRBV12-3/TRBV12-4,TGTGCCAGCAGACCGGACGGCGACTCTGGGGCCAACGTCCTGACTTTC,CASRPDGDSGANVLTF
TRBJ1-2,-,-,TRBV29-1,TGCAGCGCAGGAACCTATGGCTACACCTTC,CSAGTYGYTF
TRBJ1-2,-,-,TRBV30,TGTGCCTGGAGAGCAGGGGCATTCTATGGCTACACCTTC,CAWRAGAFYGYTF
TRBJ2-5,-,TRBD1,TRBV25-1,TGTGCCAGCAGTGAACAGGGGGAAGAGACCCAGTACTTC,CASSEQGEETQYF
TRBJ2-7,-,-,TRBV28,TGTGCCAGCAGTTCCCCTCCGACAGCCTACGAGCAGTACTTC,CASSSPPTAYEQYF
TRBJ1-6,few,-,TRBV15,TGTGCCACCAGCAGAGATGGGGCAGGGAGCGTCTATAATTCACCCCTCCACTTT,CATSRDGAGSVYNSPLHF
TRBJ2-4,-,-,TRBV20-1,TGCAGTGCTGCATTGCCCGGACGCGGGAACATTCAGTACTTC,CSAALPGRGNIQYF
TRBJ2-7,few,TRBD1,TRBV7-2,TGTGCCAGCAGGACAACAGGGGACGGGTCCTACGAGCAGTACTTC,CASRTTGDGSYEQYF
TRBJ2-5,few,-,TRBV29-1,TGCAGCGTTGAGGATTCGGCCGAAGAGACCCAGTACTTC,CSVEDSAEETQYF
TRBJ2-2,-,TRBD2,TRBV11-2,TGTGCCAGCAGCTCCTTCGGGACTAGCGGGAGGCCGAACACCGGGGAGCTGTTTTTT,CASSSFGTSGRPNTGELFF
TRBJ2-5,few,TRBD2,TRBV5-1,TGCGCCAGCAGCTCCTATAGCGGGAGGGAAGAGACCCAGTACTTC,CASSSYSGREETQYF
TRBJ2-5,few,-,TRBV6-2/TRBV6-3,TGTGCCAGCGCCGGGACAAGCAAAGAGACCCAGTACTTC,CASAGTSKETQYF
TRBJ2-5,few,-,TRBV5-1,TGCGCCAGCAGCTTCGGCCCGCTAGGTGGGGAGACCCAGTACTTC,CASSFGPLGGETQYF
TRBJ2-3,few,TRBD2,TRBV11-1,TGTGCCAGCAGCCTTGGACTAGCGGGAGTTTATCGCACAGATACGCAGTATTTT,CASSLGLAGVYRTDTQYF
TRBJ1-4,-,-,TRBV7-6,TGTGCCAGCAGCTTAAGCAGGGTTGATGAAAAACTGTTTTTT,CASSLSRVDEKLFF
TRBJ2-1,few,TRBD2,TRBV28,TGTGCCAGCATTGAGGGAGGGCTCCGATCTTTCTACAATGAGCAGTTCTTC,CASIEGGLRSFYNEQFF
TRBJ1-1,many,-,TRBV7-8,TGTGCCAGCAGCCTACACGGGGAAGCTTTCTTT,CASSLHGEAFF
TRBJ2-2,few,-,TRBV7-9,TGTGCTCACAACCCGGGGGAGCTGTTTTTT,CAHNPGELFF
TRBJ2-1,-,TRBD2,TRBV7-3,TGTGCCAGCAGCTTATGGGGACTAGCGGGAGATGAGCAGTTCTTC,CASSLWGLAGDEQFF
TRBJ2-1,-,-,TRBV29-1,TGCAGCGTCCTATTCGAGCTTAATGAGCAGTTCTTC,CSVLFELNEQFF
TRBJ2-2,few,TRBD1,TRBV11-3,TGTGCCAGCAGCTTATTCTCAGGGGGCACCGGGGAGCTGTTTTTT,CASSLFSGGTGELFF
TRBJ2-1,-,TRBD2,TRBV25-1,TGTGCCAGCAGTGGGGCGGGAGAGGTCCGGTGGAATGAGCAGTTCTTC,CASSGAGEVRWNEQFF
TRBJ1-5,few,TRBD1,TRBV30,TGTGCCTGGAGCAGGGGGGGAGTGGGCAATCAGCCCCAGCATTTT,CAWSRGGVGNQPQHF
TRBJ2-1,few,TRBD2,TRBV27,TGTGCCAGCATACTCGGGACTAGCGGGATCGGTGAGCAGTTCTTC,CASILGTSGIGEQFF
TRBJ2-7,few,TRBD2,TRBV28,TGTGCCAGCAGTTTATCAAGGACTAGCGGGAGGAGTTCGGCCTACGAGCAGTACTTC,CASSLSRTSGRSSAYEQYF
TRBJ2-1,many,-,TRBV7-3,TGTGCCAGCAGCTTAGGCGCGGGCCGCAATGAGCAGTTCTTC,CASSLGAGRNEQFF
TRBJ2-6,few,-,TRBV20-1,TGCAGTGCTAGAGATTTGCTTTCTGGGGCCAACGTCCTGACTTTC,CSARDLLSGANVLTF
TRBJ2-1,few,TRBD2,TRBV28,TGTGCCAGCAAGGCGGGAGGAACCTACAATGAGCAGTTCTTC,CASKAGGTYNEQFF
TRBJ1-1,few,-,TRBV7-9,TGTGCCAGCAGCTGGTCCCGGGCGGGAGTGGGGAACACTGAAGCTTTCTTT,CASSWSRAGVGNTEAFF